This T cell receptor beta chain was captured by sequencing in a study of blood T cell repertoires in COVID-19. Study in general: Samples representing acute and convalescent COVID-19 were sourced from the United States, Italy and Spain. Sources were T cells, B-cell-depleted T cells, or PBMCs; the material itself was cDNA or gDNA.

The junction had 6 bases not matched to a gene; V was cut back by 2 bases and J by 3 bases. Germline-derived CDR1 and CDR2 are LGHDT and YNNKEL (reference sequence). The CDR3 covers 16 residues. Source study methods: Nucleated cell counts were estimated from reference gene primer amplification. TCRdb's copy holds only in-frame clones and misses some; the assay was immunoSEQ multiplex PCR. That table is the source of V, J and clone size, and D and trimming were worked out from the DNA. The data hold roughly 260,000 clones, with about 88% observed a single time. This clonotype was obtained from a woman in her 40s who had recovered from COVID-19. The sequenced material came from peripheral blood. This chain links TRBV3-1 (or the pseudogene TRBV3-2) with TRBJ2-3; TRBD2 matches 9 bases. For the CDR3, the DNA is TGTGCCAGCAGCCAACGGCGGGGGGGCGGGACAGATACGCAGTATTTT. Protein product: CASSQRRGGGTDTQYF.